A single sample gave rise to the 13 T cell receptor beta chains below, sequenced in a study of stem cell transplantation in POMP-related autoinflammatory disease. Measured with immunoSEQ multiplex PCR; TCRdb has only the in-frame clones, and not every one. The repertoire consists of approximately 2,100 clones, with around 85% occurring once and the leading ten covering roughly 23%. This specimen was Tregs from PBMCs, taken before stem cell transplantation. The receptors were gathered from a human donor with POMP-related autoinflammation and immune dysregulation (PRAID).

The chain uses TRBV5-1 and TRBJ1-5; D remains ambiguous. Germline lookup yields CDR1 SGHRS and CDR2 YFSETQ. The CDR3 has 18 amino acids. Deletions cut 0 bases from V and 0 bases from J, with 16 bases between. The CDR3 protein is CASSLGPTGRYSNQPQHF. CDR3 nucleotide sequence: TGCGCCAGCAGCTTGGGACCGACGGGCCGGTATAGCAATCAGCCCCAGCATTTT.

This chain links TRBV16 with TRBJ1-1; the D is unclear. The germline CDR1 and CDR2 sequences are KGHSY and FQNENV. V lost 3 bases and J lost 3, with 8 bases in between. The CDR3 covers 13 residues. This CDR3 reads CASSQIGYTEAFF. For the CDR3, the DNA is TGTGCCAGCAGCCAGATTGGATACACTGAAGCTTTCTTT.

The chain links TRBV5-1 to TRBJ2-3; no clear D gene. This CDR3 spans 14 amino acids. Germline V gene sequence: CDR1 SGHRS, CDR2 YFSETQ. V lost 0 bases and J lost 0, with 5 bases in between. The CDR3 sequence: CASSLAGSTDTQYF. The CDR3 DNA sequence: TGCGCCAGCAGCTTGGCCGGCAGCACAGATACGCAGTATTTT.

The V and J genes are TRBV2 and TRBJ1-4, with 9 bases that match TRBD1. Trimming took 3 bases from V and 5 from J; bases not matched to a gene: 13. Germline CDR1 reads SNHLY; CDR2 reads FYNNEI. This CDR3 is built from 18 residues. In DNA form, the CDR3 reads TGTGCCAGCAGTGAGACAGCGGTGTGGACAGGGGTCAATGAAAAACTGTTTTTT. The encoded protein is CASSETAVWTGVNEKLFF. The whole variable domain, filled in from reference TRBV2 and TRBJ1-4, reads EPEVTQTPSHQVTQMGQEVILRCVPISNHLYFYWYRQILGQKVEFLVSFYNNEISEKSEIFDDQFSVERPDGSNFTLKIRSTKLEDSAMYFCASSETAVWTGVNEKLFFGSGTQLSVL.

The rearrangement uses TRBV6-1 and TRBJ2-3; TRBD1 aligns across 8 bases. CDR1 and CDR2 from the germline V gene are MNHNS and SASEGT. The V and J ends lost 3 bases and 4 bases, in that order; junction bases with no gene match: 6. This CDR3 comprises 15 residues. The DNA of the CDR3 is TGTGCCAGCAGTGACATGGACAGGGTTGCAGATACGCAGTATTTT. It encodes CASSDMDRVADTQYF.

This chain joins TRBV7-6 and TRBJ2-5; D ambiguous. V was clipped by 5 bases and J by 5 bases, with 15 bases between them. Germline V gene sequence: CDR1 SGHVS, CDR2 FNYEAQ. This CDR3 comprises 14 residues. CDR3 loop: CASSHLPGRETQYF. The CDR3 region has the DNA TGTGCCAGCAGCCACCTTCCGGGCCGGGAGACCCAGTACTTC.

V usage is TRBV5-1 and J usage is TRBJ1-4; 9 bases are shared with TRBD1. The CDR3 loop spans 14 amino acids. Trimming removed 5 bases from V and 8 bases from J; junction bases left unmatched: 7. The germline gives CDR1 SGHRS, CDR2 YFSETQ. CDR3 nucleotide sequence: TGCGCCAGCAGTCCCGGGACAGGGAGGGAAAAACTGTTTTTT. It yields the protein CASSPGTGREKLFF.

The V gene is TRBV9, the J gene TRBJ2-5, with 7 bases fitting TRBD1. CDR1 SGDLS and CDR2 YYNGEE come from the germline V gene. J lost 1 base, V lost 0 bases, and 9 bases had no gene match. CDR3 length: 17 amino acids. The CDR3 DNA sequence: TGTGCCAGCAGCGTAGCTACAGGGGTTGTGGGCCAAGAGACCCAGTACTTC. This sequence encodes CASSVATGVVGQETQYF.

The rearrangement links TRBV7-2 to TRBJ2-1, with a tentative D call TRBD2 (6 bases). The ends were cut back, 5 bases at V and 1 base at J, with 18 bases in the middle. The CDR3 is 17 amino acids. Germline CDR1 SGHTA, CDR2 FQGNSA. This CDR3 is CASSPLYPGLSYNEQFF. The CDR3, as DNA: TGTGCCAGCAGCCCCCTGTATCCGGGACTTTCCTACAATGAGCAGTTCTTC.

This sequence joins TRBV11-2 and TRBJ1-3; D unclear. The CDR3 is 17 amino acids. The germline V and J ends were trimmed by 5 bases and 0 bases, with 17 bases remaining between them. Germline V gene sequence: CDR1 SGHAT, CDR2 FQNNGV. Written as DNA, the CDR3 is TGTGCCAGCAGCCGTGGACGGGGAAGTCTCTCTGGAAACACCATATATTTT. Protein sequence: CASSRGRGSLSGNTIYF.

The chain carries TRBV6-5 and TRBJ1-5; TRBD1 matches at 9 bases. V lost 4 bases, J lost 6 bases, and 1 base stayed unmatched. Germline V lookup: CDR1 MNHEY, CDR2 SVGAGI. The CDR3 extends over 13 amino acids. CDR3: CASSLDRGQPQHF. The CDR3 DNA reads TGTGCCAGCAGTTTGGACAGGGGTCAGCCCCAGCATTTT.

V and J are TRBV7-3 and TRBJ2-1, with 11 bases matching TRBD2. The CDR3 is 20 amino acids. The J segment lost 0 bases and the V segment lost 5 bases, leaving 15 bases of the junction unmatched. Germline lookup yields CDR1 SGHTA and CDR2 FQGTGA. CDR3 sequence (DNA): TGTGCCAGCAGCCTAATAGGTAGCGGGAGGGCCCTGAGCTCCTACAATGAGCAGTTCTTC. Translated, it gives CASSLIGSGRALSSYNEQFF.

This chain joins TRBV28 and TRBJ1-2; maybe TRBD1 (5 bases). CDR1 MDHEN and CDR2 SYDVKM come from the germline V gene. Trimming left V 0 bases short and J 6 bases short, with 8 bases between. The CDR3 is 13 amino acids. Here the CDR3 reads CASSLWAGNGYTF. For the CDR3, the DNA is TGTGCCAGCAGTTTATGGGCAGGGAATGGCTACACCTTC.